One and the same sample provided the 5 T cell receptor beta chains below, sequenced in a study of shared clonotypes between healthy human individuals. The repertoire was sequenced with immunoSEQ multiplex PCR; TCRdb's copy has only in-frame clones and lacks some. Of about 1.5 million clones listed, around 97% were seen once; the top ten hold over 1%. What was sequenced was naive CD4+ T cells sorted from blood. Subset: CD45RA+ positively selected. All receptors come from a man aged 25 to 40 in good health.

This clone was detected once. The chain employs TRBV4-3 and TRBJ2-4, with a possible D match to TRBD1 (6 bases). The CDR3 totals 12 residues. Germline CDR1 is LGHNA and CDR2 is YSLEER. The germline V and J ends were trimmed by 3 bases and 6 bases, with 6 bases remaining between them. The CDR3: CASSQTGNIQYF. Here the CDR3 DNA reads TGCGCCAGCAGCCAGACAGGAAACATTCAGTACTTC.

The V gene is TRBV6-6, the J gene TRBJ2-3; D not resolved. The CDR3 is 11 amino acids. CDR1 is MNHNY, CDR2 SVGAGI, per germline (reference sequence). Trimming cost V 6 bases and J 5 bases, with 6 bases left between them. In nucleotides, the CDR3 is TGTGCCAGCAGAATAAAAGATACGCAGTATTTT. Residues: CASRIKDTQYF.

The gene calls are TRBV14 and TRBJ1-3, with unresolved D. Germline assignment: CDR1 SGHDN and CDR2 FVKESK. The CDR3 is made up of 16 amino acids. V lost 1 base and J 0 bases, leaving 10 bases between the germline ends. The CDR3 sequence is CASSQVVGFSGNTIYF. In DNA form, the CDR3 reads TGTGCCAGCAGCCAAGTCGTCGGATTCTCTGGAAACACCATATATTTT.

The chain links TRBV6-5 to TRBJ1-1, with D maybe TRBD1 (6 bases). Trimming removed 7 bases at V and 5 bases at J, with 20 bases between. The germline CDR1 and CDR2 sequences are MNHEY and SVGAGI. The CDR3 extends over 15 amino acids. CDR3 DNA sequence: TGTGCCAGCACCCCAAACGGGGGGCGCGGAACTGAAGCTTTCTTT. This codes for CASTPNGGRGTEAFF.

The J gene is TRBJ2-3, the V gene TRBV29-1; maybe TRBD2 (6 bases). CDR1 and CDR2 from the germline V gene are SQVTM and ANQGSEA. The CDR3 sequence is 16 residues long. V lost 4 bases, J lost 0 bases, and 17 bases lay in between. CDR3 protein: CSVAGGRSFSTDTQYF. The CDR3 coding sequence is TGCAGCGTTGCCGGGGGAAGGTCCTTTAGCACAGATACGCAGTATTTT.